This T cell receptor (beta chain) was captured by sequencing in a study of blood T cell repertoires in COVID-19. Original processing methods: Estimated nucleated cell counts came from reference gene primer amplification. The data were produced by immunoSEQ multiplex PCR, yet TCRdb's version contains in-frame clones alone and is incomplete. Clone size and V and J calls were adopted from that table, with D and trimming inferred from the DNA. The sample yields 250,000 to 300,000 clones, over 85% seen once. Germline values: CDR1 MDHEN, CDR2 SYDVKM. The CDR3 consists of 11 residues. Between the trimmed V and J ends, which lost 8 bases and 2 bases, there was a span of 6 bases. Participants were aged about 18 to 90 years, lived in roughly 23 US areas, and enrolled virtually. In assigning cohorts, the study relied on participant-reported clinical history.

The gene calls are TRBV28 and TRBJ1-2; weak D call: TRBD1 (5 bases). The source of this sequence is a woman aged 50 to 65 who had been exposed to COVID-19. Sequences were obtained from PBMCs or T cells enriched from blood (not recorded which). The CDR3 nucleotides read TGTGCCAGCCGGGGGAACTATGGCTACACCTTC. Encoded protein: CASRGNYGYTF.